Reported below is one T cell receptor beta chain. The data belong to a study of blood T cell repertoires in COVID-19. As for the study in general: The study drew acute and convalescent COVID-19 samples from the United States, Italy and Spain. PBMCs, B-cell-depleted T cells, or T cells provided the cDNA or gDNA that made up the material.

Original processing methods: Scientists estimated how many nucleated cells there were by amplifying reference gene primers. Sequencing used immunoSEQ multiplex PCR; TCRdb keeps in-frame clones, though not all of them. Clone size and the V and J calls come from that table; the DNA yielded D and trimming. This table has hundreds of thousands of clones, about 88% appearing once. V lost 2 bases and J lost 7, with 12 bases in between. Germline CDR1 is MRHNA and CDR2 is SNTAGT. The CDR3 totals 14 residues. Sample: peripheral blood. The clonotype was recovered from an older woman with acute or convalescent COVID-19. J is TRBJ2-1 and V is TRBV6-4; D possibly corresponds to TRBD1 (5 bases). The CDR3 nucleotides read TGTGCCAGCAGTGACCAAGGTGGGGCAAATGAGCAGTTCTTC. Its translation: CASSDQGGANEQFF.